This is a list of T cell receptor beta chains from one sample in a study of chemoradiotherapy in HPV16-positive cancers. Profiling relied on immunoSEQ multiplex PCR, and the TCRdb table lists in-frame clones only, not all of them. This table has some 28,000 clones, around 84% appearing once. The material sequenced was blood, taken from a patient who underwent chemoradiotherapy. The origin of the receptors is a human donor with HPV-associated anogenital cancer. The CDR3 runs from the conserved cysteine through the conserved F or W. D genes are given only for firm matches. Rows may omit the clone size; those that give it use once, few, many or a size class.

TRBJ1-1 NA NA TRBV9 CASSVEGSALNTEAFF TGTGCCAGCAGCGTAGAGGGTTCAGCCTTGAACACTGAAGCTTTCTTT
TRBJ2-2 NA NA TRBV7-9 CASSLARGYDTGELFF TGTGCCAGCAGCTTAGCGAGGGGGTACGACACCGGGGAGCTGTTTTTT
TRBJ2-2 NA NA TRBV27 CASSLSPSPSTGELFF TGTGCCAGCAGTTTATCGCCCAGCCCCAGCACCGGGGAGCTGTTTTTT
TRBJ2-1 NA TRBD1 TRBV6-5 CASSYHGTGDNEQFF TGTGCCAGCAGTTACCACGGGACAGGTGACAATGAGCAGTTCTTC
TRBJ1-2 NA NA TRBV7-2 CASSFLTGGLYGYTF TGTGCCAGCAGCTTCTTGACGGGGGGCTTATATGGCTACACCTTC
TRBJ1-1 NA NA TRBV5-1 CASSLDYGGDTEAFF TGCGCCAGCAGCTTGGATTATGGGGGCGACACTGAAGCTTTCTTT
TRBJ1-1 NA NA TRBV7-9 CASSYAWGTEAFF TGTGCCAGCAGCTATGCGTGGGGCACTGAAGCTTTCTTT
TRBJ1-4 NA NA TRBV30 CAWSVRNEKLFF TGTGCCTGGAGTGTACGAAATGAAAAACTGTTTTTT
TRBJ1-1 NA TRBD1 TRBV2 CASSERDRWNTEAFF TGTGCCAGCAGCGAGCGGGACAGGTGGAACACTGAAGCTTTCTTT
TRBJ1-1 NA NA TRBV6-1 CASSELWERDTEAFF TGTGCCAGCAGTGAATTATGGGAGAGGGACACTGAAGCTTTCTTT
TRBJ2-3 NA NA TRBV7-2 CASSFRDRDTQYF TGTGCCAGCAGCTTCCGCGACAGAGATACGCAGTATTTT
TRBJ2-7 NA TRBD1 TRBV9 CASSVADRGSYEQYF TGTGCCAGCAGCGTAGCGGACAGGGGCTCCTACGAGCAGTACTTC
TRBJ1-1 NA TRBD1 TRBV6-1 CASSGGQSNTEAFF TGTGCCAGCAGTGGGGGACAGTCAAACACTGAAGCTTTCTTT
TRBJ1-5 NA TRBD1 TRBV27 CASNPGGNNQPQHF TGTGCCAGCAACCCAGGGGGGAACAATCAGCCCCAGCATTTT
TRBJ1-1 NA NA TRBV27 CASSSTWAAEAFF TGTGCCAGCAGCTCAACTTGGGCCGCTGAAGCTTTCTTT
TRBJ1-1 NA TRBD1 TRBV7-9 CASRLFLTGERPGTEAFF TGTGCCAGCAGACTATTTCTGACAGGGGAGCGGCCGGGCACTGAAGCTTTCTTT
TRBJ2-7 NA NA TRBV14 CASSSAHRVPYEQYF TGTGCCAGCAGCAGTGCTCACAGGGTCCCCTACGAGCAGTACTTC
TRBJ1-5 NA NA TRBV18 CASSLTGNNQPQHF TGTGCCAGCTCACTAACAGGGAACAATCAGCCCCAGCATTTT
TRBJ2-3 NA TRBD2 TRBV6-5 CASRAGGETDTQYF TGTGCCAGCAGGGCGGGGGGCGAGACAGATACGCAGTATTTT
TRBJ1-4 NA TRBD1 TRBV7-9 CASNAPGQGNEKLFF TGTGCCAGCAACGCACCGGGACAGGGTAATGAAAAACTGTTTTTT
TRBJ1-1 once NA TRBV27 CASSFGGENTEAFF TGTGCCAGCAGTTTTGGGGGGGAGAACACTGAAGCTTTCTTT
TRBJ1-4 NA NA TRBV6-1 CASRRTATNEKLFF TGTGCCAGCAGAAGGACAGCAACTAATGAAAAACTGTTTTTT
TRBJ2-3 NA NA TRBV29-1 CSVEEGPDTQYF TGCAGCGTTGAAGAGGGACCAGATACGCAGTATTTT
TRBJ2-5 NA NA TRBV13 CASSLRETQYF TGTGCCAGCAGCTTACGGGAGACCCAGTACTTC
TRBJ2-3 NA TRBD2 TRBV27 CASSPRLAGTLTQYF TGTGCCAGCAGTCCCCGACTAGCGGGGACTCTTACGCAGTATTTT
TRBJ2-7 NA TRBD2 TRBV2 CASVETSGGFYEQYF TGTGCCAGCGTCGAGACTAGCGGGGGATTTTACGAGCAGTACTTC
TRBJ2-3 NA TRBD2 TRBV19 CASSIAGGTSTDTQYF TGTGCCAGTAGTATAGCGGGGGGGACTAGCACAGATACGCAGTATTTT
TRBJ1-6 few NA TRBV7-2 CASSFRGRDVGYNSPLHF TGTGCCAGCAGCTTTCGGGGGCGCGACGTGGGCTATAATTCACCCCTCCACTTT
TRBJ1-5 NA NA TRBV30 CAWSGGSEQPQHF TGTGCCTGGAGTGGGGGGTCGGAGCAGCCCCAGCATTTT
TRBJ2-7 NA NA TRBV2 CASGGGRYEQYF TGTGCCAGCGGAGGGGGGAGGTACGAGCAGTACTTC
TRBJ2-1 NA NA TRBV7-3 CASSPKAASVYNEQFF TGTGCCAGCAGCCCAAAGGCGGCTAGTGTCTACAATGAGCAGTTCTTC
TRBJ1-4 NA NA TRBV5-1 CASRLGASREKLFF TGCGCCAGCAGGCTGGGGGCCTCTAGGGAAAAACTGTTTTTT
TRBJ1-1 NA NA TRBV9 CASSVMNTEAFF TGTGCCAGCAGCGTAATGAACACTGAAGCTTTCTTT
TRBJ1-1 few TRBD1 TRBV10-3 CAISAGTANTEAFF TGTGCCATCAGTGCCGGGACAGCGAACACTGAAGCTTTCTTT
TRBJ1-6 once NA TRBV11-2 CASSLDRPPLHF TGTGCCAGCAGCTTAGATCGACCACCCCTCCACTTT
TRBJ2-2 NA NA TRBV5-8 CASSLRRGVTGELFF TGTGCCAGCAGCTTGAGGCGGGGAGTCACCGGGGAGCTGTTTTTT
TRBJ2-7 NA TRBD1 TRBV6-1 CASHIVGRGYEQYF TGTGCCAGCCATATAGTGGGCAGGGGGTACGAGCAGTACTTC
TRBJ2-2 NA TRBD2 TRBV7-9 CASSQQAGDTGELFF TGTGCCAGCAGCCAACAGGCGGGGGACACCGGGGAGCTGTTTTTT
TRBJ1-2 NA NA TRBV7-9 CASSLHLEGGGYTF TGTGCCAGCAGCTTACATCTAGAGGGGGGAGGCTACACCTTC
TRBJ1-1 NA NA TRBV6-5 CASSYSGGAVAFF TGTGCCAGCAGTTACTCCGGAGGTGCGGTAGCTTTCTTT
TRBJ2-3 NA NA TRBV7-3 CASSLWGETDTQYF TGTGCCAGCAGCTTATGGGGGGAAACAGATACGCAGTATTTT
TRBJ2-5 NA TRBD1 TRBV5-1 CASSLDRGGETQYF TGCGCCAGCAGCTTAGACAGGGGTGGGGAGACCCAGTACTTC
TRBJ2-3 once NA TRBV7-2 CASSLGNPGGDTQYF TGTGCCAGCAGCTTAGGCAACCCCGGCGGGGATACGCAGTATTTT
TRBJ1-2 NA TRBD1 TRBV5-1 CASSLGDRKDGYTF TGCGCCAGCAGCTTGGGGGACAGGAAGGATGGCTACACCTTC
TRBJ2-4 NA TRBD1 TRBV2 CASRTGGANIQYF TGTGCCAGCAGAACAGGGGGCGCTAACATTCAGTACTTC
TRBJ2-1 NA TRBD2 TRBV2 CASSPTSGYSYNEQFF TGTGCCAGCAGTCCGACTAGCGGGTACTCCTACAATGAGCAGTTCTTC
TRBJ2-5 NA NA TRBV5-6 CASSGRGASYGQETQYF TGTGCCAGCAGCGGCCGGGGGGCTAGTTATGGGCAAGAGACCCAGTACTTC
TRBJ1-1 NA NA TRBV5-6 CASSPPTWWGGDGEAFF TGTGCCAGCAGCCCTCCGACATGGTGGGGGGGGGACGGTGAAGCTTTCTTT
TRBJ2-7 NA TRBD2 TRBV6-5 CASSSLRLARTYEQYF TGTGCCAGCAGTTCACTCCGACTAGCGAGAACCTACGAGCAGTACTTC
TRBJ2-2 NA NA TRBV7-2 CASSSDTGELFF TGTGCCAGCAGTTCTGACACCGGGGAGCTGTTTTTT
TRBJ1-2 NA TRBD1 TRBV5-6 CASRYRGQGYGYTF TGTGCCAGCAGATACAGGGGCCAGGGCTATGGCTACACCTTC
TRBJ1-1 NA NA TRBV19 CASSIVAGTEAFF TGTGCCAGTAGTATAGTAGCGGGCACTGAAGCTTTCTTT